Listed below are T cell receptor beta chains from one sample, sequenced in a study of T cells after posttransplantation cyclophosphamide. Sequencing was performed with immunoSEQ multiplex PCR; in TCRdb, only in-frame clones are kept and a portion is missing. The sample includes under 10,000 clones, approximately 80% of them seen just once. The specimen comprised PBMCs, sampled about 1,900 days after a stem cell transplant with posttransplant cyclophosphamide. The receptors were gathered from a female patient between 40 and 50 years old who received an allogeneic stem cell transplant from a related donor, was CMV-positive, and had no GVHD. The T cells may partly be graft donor cells. CDR3s include the opening cysteine and the closing phenylalanine or tryptophan. A D gene is named only where the DNA matches it firmly. The size entry is marked missing in some rows and otherwise reads once, few, many or a size class.

clone size	V gene	D gene	J gene	CDR3 DNA	CDR3 protein
.	TRBV5-4	.	TRBJ2-3	TGTGCCAGCCGCGGGTTAGCAGATACGCAGTATTTT	CASRGLADTQYF
.	TRBV5-4	.	TRBJ2-7	TGTGCCAGCAGCTTTAAGGAGCGGGCCAGCTCCTACGAGCAGTACTTC	CASSFKERASSYEQYF
.	TRBV13	TRBD1	TRBJ1-1	TGTGCCAGCAGCATCACGGGACAGGGAGTAACTGAAGCTTTCTTT	CASSITGQGVTEAFF
.	TRBV6-5	.	TRBJ2-5	TGTGCCAGCACTTCCTGGGGCGGGACAGAAGAGACCCAGTACTTC	CASTSWGGTEETQYF
.	TRBV6-1	TRBD1	TRBJ1-5	TGTGCCAGCATCGCGAGACAGGGTGGGCCCCAGCATTTT	CASIARQGGPQHF
.	TRBV4-2	.	TRBJ1-4	TGTGCCAGCAGCCCCGCAGAGGGAACTAATGAAAAACTGTTTTTT	CASSPAEGTNEKLFF
.	TRBV6-6	TRBD2	TRBJ2-7	TGTGCCAGCAGTTTACTAGCGGGGGACCAGTACTTC	CASSLLAGDQYF
.	TRBV29-1	.	TRBJ2-7	TGCAGCGTTGCCCAGGGCAGCTACGAGCAGTACTTC	CSVAQGSYEQYF
.	TRBV10-1	TRBD1	TRBJ2-2	TGCGCCAGCACCTCTAACAGGGGCGCAGGGACCGGGGAGCTGTTTTTT	CASTSNRGAGTGELFF
.	TRBV19	TRBD1	TRBJ1-6	TGTGCCAGTAGTACGGCGACAGGGTTTTCACCCCTCCACTTT	CASSTATGFSPLHF
.	TRBV19	TRBD1	TRBJ1-4	TGTGCCAGTAGTGGGACAGCCGCAACTAATGAAAAACTGTTTTTT	CASSGTAATNEKLFF
.	TRBV28	.	TRBJ1-2	TGTGCATCTTCTTTAACAAACTATGGCTACACCTTC	CASSLTNYGYTF
.	TRBV19	.	TRBJ1-5	TGTGCCAGTAGTAGCCTGGGAGGGGCGAGAAGTCAGCCCCAGCATTTT	CASSSLGGARSQPQHF
.	TRBV27	.	TRBJ2-7	TGTGCCAGCAGTTTAGCGTTTTCCCAGCGTCGTGAGCAGTACTTC	CASSLAFSQRREQYF
.	TRBV23-1	.	TRBJ2-5	TGCGCCAGCAGTCAACTAAAGCCCTGTCTGCCAGAGACCCAGTACTTC	CASSQLKPCLPETQYF
.	TRBV18	TRBD2	TRBJ2-7	TGTGCCAGCTCACCAGTCACTAGCGGGGGCGTGGGGACCTACGAGCAGTACTTC	CASSPVTSGGVGTYEQYF
.	TRBV5-4	TRBD2	TRBJ2-1	TGTGCCAGCAGCTTGACTGAGCGGGGAGGCTACAATGAGCAGTTCTTC	CASSLTERGGYNEQFF
.	TRBV7-2	.	TRBJ2-1	TGTGCCAGCAGCTTAGATCGTCTCAGCGGTGAGCAGTTCTTC	CASSLDRLSGEQFF
.	TRBV28	.	TRBJ2-1	TGTGCCAGCACGGTTTCCGGCAATGAGCAGTTCTTC	CASTVSGNEQFF
.	TRBV4-1	TRBD2	TRBJ2-5	TGCGCCAGCAGCGCTCTAGCGGGGGCTCAAGAGACCCAGTACTTC	CASSALAGAQETQYF
.	TRBV5-1	TRBD1	TRBJ1-6	TGCGCCAGCAGCGTCACAGGGGGGGATAATTCACCCCTCCACTTT	CASSVTGGDNSPLHF
.	TRBV13	TRBD1	TRBJ2-1	TGTGCCAGCAGCTTAGGACAGGGGGGCGATGAGCAGTTCTTC	CASSLGQGGDEQFF
.	TRBV6-5	.	TRBJ1-4	TGTGCCAGCAGGGGGGGTTCTAATGAAAAACTGTTTTTT	CASRGGSNEKLFF
.	TRBV5-1	.	TRBJ1-2	TGCGCCAGCAGCCCCACCGGGACTCGGCGAACGGCTGGCTATGGCTACACCTTC	CASSPTGTRRTAGYGYTF
.	TRBV27	TRBD1	TRBJ1-5	TGTGCCAGCAGTTTAACCCCCCCGGGACAGGGCAATCAGCCCCAGCATTTT	CASSLTPPGQGNQPQHF
.	TRBV27	.	TRBJ1-5	TGTGCCAGCAGACAGGCAATTAGCAATCAGCCCCAGCATTTT	CASRQAISNQPQHF
once	TRBV7-9	.	TRBJ2-3	TGTGCCAGCAGCTTGGGCGAATCTAGCACAGATACGCAGTATTTT	CASSLGESSTDTQYF
.	TRBV5-1	.	TRBJ2-5	TGCGCCAGCAGCTTCCGGCCAGCGGGCCAAGAGACCCAGTACTTC	CASSFRPAGQETQYF
.	TRBV19	.	TRBJ1-1	TGTGCCAGTAGTATGCCCGGGGACACTGAAGCTTTCTTT	CASSMPGDTEAFF
.	TRBV6-4	TRBD1	TRBJ2-3	TGTGCCAGCAGTGCAAGGACAGGGGCAGATACGCAGTATTTT	CASSARTGADTQYF
.	TRBV19	TRBD2	TRBJ2-1	TGTGCCAGTAGGGCTAGCGGGGGTAATGAGCAGTTCTTC	CASRASGGNEQFF
.	TRBV21-1	.	TRBJ1-2	TGTGCCAGCAGCAAGCTTGACCAGGGGGCGCCGGGCTATGGCTACACCTTC	CASSKLDQGAPGYGYTF
.	TRBV25-1	TRBD1	TRBJ1-2	TGTGCCAGCACGTCGGACAGGGACTATGGCTACACCTTC	CASTSDRDYGYTF
.	TRBV19	.	TRBJ2-4	TGTGCCAGTAGTATAGGGTCTGGAAGCGCCGAAAACATTCAGTACTTC	CASSIGSGSAENIQYF
once	TRBV19	.	TRBJ1-1	TGTGCCAGTAGTATCCTCCCGGGGCAGGGGAAGGCTGAAGCTTTCTTT	CASSILPGQGKAEAFF
.	TRBV5-1	TRBD1	TRBJ1-4	TGCGCCAGTTCCCCAACAGGGGACAGGAGTGAAAAACTGTTTTTT	CASSPTGDRSEKLFF
.	TRBV4-2	.	TRBJ1-5	TGTGCCAGCAGCCAAGTTTCGAGTCAGCCCCAGCATTTT	CASSQVSSQPQHF
.	TRBV25-1	.	TRBJ1-5	TGTGCCAGCAGTGGACAGGATAATCAGCCCCAGCATTTT	CASSGQDNQPQHF
few	TRBV5-1	TRBD1	TRBJ2-7	TGCGCCAGCAGCTCGGGGTTACTAACAGGGGGCGCGAGGAGGGAGCAGTACTTC	CASSSGLLTGGARREQYF
.	TRBV5-6	TRBD1	TRBJ1-1	TGTGCCAGCAGCCCCTTAGACAGGGGGAAGACTGAAGCTTTCTTT	CASSPLDRGKTEAFF
.	TRBV6-1	TRBD1	TRBJ1-4	TGTGCCAGCAGTGACAGGCCGGGACAGGGTTTGGAAAAACTGTTTTTT	CASSDRPGQGLEKLFF